The next 24 T cell receptor beta chains were all read from a single sample in a study of post-analysis software for immune sequencing data. Their antigens are not known. General study findings and limits: Roughly five TRBV segments were more frequent in patients than controls; TRBV5-6, TRBV5-1 and TRBV20-1 belonged to this group.

TCR beta cDNA libraries included unique molecular identifiers. TCRdb recomputed calls from the PCR reads with MiXCR, one row per CDR3 protein. The sample shows roughly 700,000 distinct CDR3 sequences, about 27% of them seen only once. Sequencing was done on a sample of blood. Receptors originate from a girl aged 10 to 17 with multiple sclerosis.

This rearrangement joins TRBV5-5 to TRBJ2-7; TRBD2 might be the D (8 bases). Germline V CDR1 and CDR2: SGHKS, YYEKEE (reference sequence). The CDR3 has 14 amino acids. The V end lost 4 bases, the J end lost 3 bases, and 14 bases lay between the germline ends. CDR3 protein: CASSREGQFYEQYF. The CDR3 coding sequence is TGTGCCAGCAGCCGGGAGGGACAGTTCTACGAGCAGTACTTC.

The chain links TRBV12-3 or TRBV12-4 to TRBJ1-2, with D hard to call. CDR3 length: 10 amino acids. Trimming removed 5 bases from V and 13 bases from J, with 11 bases in between. CDR3 in DNA: TGTGCCAGCAGTCCTACTCCGAGCACCTTC. Protein sequence: CASSPTPSTF.

This clonotype was detected many times. The chain combines TRBV15 with TRBJ2-1; D not certain. V lost 0 bases, J lost 6 bases, and 15 bases lay in between. CDR1 and CDR2 (germline): LNHNV, YYDKDF (reference sequence). This CDR3 spans 16 amino acids. The CDR3 DNA follows: TGTGCCACCAGCAGAGATCTGTCAACCCCCCGCAATGAGCAGTTCTTC. This sequence encodes CATSRDLSTPRNEQFF.

This clonotype was picked up many times. As DNA, the CDR3 is TGTGCCAGCCGCCCGAGCGGGGGACGACAAGAGACCCAGTACTTC. Translating gives CASRPSGGRQETQYF. This chain connects TRBV6-2 or TRBV6-3 to TRBJ2-5; 8 nucleotides agree with TRBD2. The J segment lost 2 bases and the V segment lost 8 bases, leaving 10 bases of the junction unmatched. CDR1 MNHEY and CDR2 SVGEGT come from the germline V gene. The CDR3 runs 15 residues.

This clonotype has a handful of counts. The rearrangement joins TRBV15 to TRBJ2-3; no reliable D call. In germline, CDR1 is LNHNV, CDR2 YYDKDF (reference sequence). V lost 0 bases and J lost 5, with 15 bases in between. The CDR3 is 16 residues long. CDR3 in DNA: TGTGCCACCAGCAGAGACCCCGGCAGCGTGCAAGATACGCAGTATTTT. Residues: CATSRDPGSVQDTQYF.

The chain links TRBV2 to TRBJ2-7; 8 bases map to TRBD1. The V gene's germline CDR1 is SNHLY and CDR2 FYNNEI. V was pared by 7 bases and J by 2 bases, with 4 bases of the junction left unmatched. CDR3 length equals 13 residues. CDR3 protein: CASIDRGTYEQYF. The CDR3 DNA follows: TGTGCCAGCATCGACAGGGGCACCTACGAGCAGTACTTC.

This chain joins TRBV29-1 and TRBJ1-4; possible D gene TRBD1, 6 bases. CDR3 length: 15 amino acids. V shed 6 bases and J shed 5 bases, with 19 bases lying between them. In germline, CDR1 is SQVTM, CDR2 ANQGSEA. Here the CDR3 reads CSVNLRTESNEKLFF. The CDR3 bases are TGCAGCGTGAACCTACGGACAGAATCAAATGAAAAACTGTTTTTT.

Here the CDR3 reads CASSPWSLAGSNEQFF. CDR3 nucleotides: TGTGCCAGCAGCCCCTGGTCACTAGCGGGAAGCAATGAGCAGTTCTTC. The V and J genes are TRBV7-2 and TRBJ2-1, with 10 bases aligning to TRBD2. V gave up 5 bases and J gave up 6 bases; unmatched junction bases: 10. Germline-derived CDR1 and CDR2 are SGHTA and FQGNSA. This CDR3 has 16 amino acids.

In this sample, this clonotype turned up a few times. This sequence joins TRBV20-1 and TRBJ2-1, with D perhaps matching TRBD2 (6 bases). Trimming shortened V by 5 bases and J by 4 bases, and 15 bases separated the two germline ends. CDR1 is DFQATT and CDR2 is SNEGSKA in the germline V gene (reference sequence). The CDR3 loop spans 14 amino acids. DNA for the CDR3: TGCAGTGCTGCCCCGGGACTCCTATACAATGAGCAGTTCTTC. Protein product: CSAAPGLLYNEQFF.

Only a few counts were recorded for this clonotype. DNA for the CDR3: TGTGCCAGCAGTGAGGGGCGCTCGAGTGTCCTAGCGGTTGACCAAGAGACCCAGTACTTC. Protein: CASSEGRSSVLAVDQETQYF. The chain links TRBV6-1 to TRBJ2-5, with 7 bases that match TRBD2. The V and J ends lost 3 bases and 0 bases, in that order; junction bases with no gene match: 19. This CDR3 spans 20 amino acids. Germline CDR1 MNHNS, CDR2 SASEGT.

This clonotype was detected many times. This chain links TRBV20-1 with TRBJ1-2, with a weak D call TRBD1 (6 bases). The CDR3 is 13 residues long. V was clipped by 3 bases and J by 0 bases, with 8 bases between them. Germline V gene data show CDR1 as DFQATT and CDR2 as SNEGSKA (reference sequence). Written as DNA, the CDR3 is TGCAGTGCTAGTTACAGGGCTAACTATGGCTACACCTTC. The encoded protein is CSASYRANYGYTF.

Points on this clonotype: Germline is not matched at one junction end, which may reflect a read error. This chain joins TRBV12-3 or TRBV12-4 and TRBJ2-1; TRBD2 aligns across 7 bases. The CDR3 runs to 17 residues. The CDR3 sequence: CACSPPGLPAGYNEQFF. CDR3 nucleotide sequence: TGTGCCTGCAGTCCTCCGGGACTACCTGCTGGGTACAATGAGCAGTTCTTC.

This clonotype turned up a few times. V is TRBV7-9 and J is TRBJ1-2; D uncertain. The CDR3 has 14 residues. V lost 5 bases, J lost 0 bases, and 10 bases lay in between. Germline V gene lookup returns CDR1 SEHNR and CDR2 FQNEAQ (reference sequence). The CDR3, as DNA: TGTGCCAGCAGCCGGACGGAAGCTAACTATGGCTACACCTTC. Translated, it gives CASSRTEANYGYTF.

The genes are TRBV20-1 and TRBJ1-2, with D possibly matching TRBD1 (6 bases). Germline V gene data show CDR1 as DFQATT and CDR2 as SNEGSKA (reference sequence). This CDR3 is built from 14 residues. V dropped 2 bases and J dropped 2 bases, with 12 bases sitting between them. CDR3 DNA: TGCAGTGCTAGACGGGCAGGGGAAAACTATGGCTACACCTTC. It specifies CSARRAGENYGYTF.

The chain joins TRBV28 to TRBJ1-4; no clear D. This CDR3 contains 14 residues. The V end lost 8 bases, the J end lost 5 bases, and 15 bases lay between the germline ends. CDR1 and CDR2 (germline): MDHEN, SYDVKM. CDR3 DNA sequence: TGTGCCAGCCTCATGTCAGGCCCGAATGAAAAACTGTTTTTT. This gives the protein CASLMSGPNEKLFF.

There are a few counts of this clonotype. V is TRBV7-2 and J is TRBJ2-1, with 8 bases aligning to TRBD2. After removal of 5 bases from V and 1 base from J, the junction contained 4 bases not matched to a gene. The CDR3 length is 15 residues. Germline-derived CDR1 and CDR2 are SGHTA and FQGNSA. The DNA of the CDR3 is TGTGCCAGCAGCACACTAGCGGCATCCTACAATGAGCAGTTCTTC. Translated: CASSTLAASYNEQFF.

This clonotype was counted only a few times. V is TRBV20-1 and J is TRBJ1-1, with D possibly matching TRBD1 (5 bases). V gave up 6 bases and J gave up 6 bases, with 14 bases separating them. The CDR3 is made up of 12 amino acids. CDR1 DFQATT and CDR2 SNEGSKA come from the germline V gene (reference sequence). The DNA of the CDR3 is TGCAGTGCCGGTCCCAGGGAGGCTGAAGCTTTCTTT. Residues: CSAGPREAEAFF.

As for this clonotype: One end of the junction varies from germline; a read error may be responsible. This chain connects TRBV18 to TRBJ2-4; D remains unclear. Matching the DNA end better, TRBJ2-7 makes the J call doubtful. CDR1 is KGHSH, CDR2 LQKENI, per germline. The CDR3 extends over 12 amino acids. As DNA, the CDR3 is TGTGCCAGCACACCAAACAGCTACGAGCAGTACTTC. Encoded protein: CASTPNSYEQYF.

This clonotype was found many times. The chain uses TRBV2 and TRBJ1-2; D not certain. With 8 bases removed from V and 3 bases from J, the gap between germline ends came to 13 bases. In germline, CDR1 is SNHLY, CDR2 FYNNEI. The CDR3 totals 13 residues. CDR3 in amino acids: CASSDRGDYGYTF. The DNA for the CDR3 is TGTGCCAGCTCGGACCGCGGTGACTATGGCTACACCTTC.

The V gene is TRBV13, the J gene TRBJ2-5, with 7 bases identical to TRBD1. The trim removed 0 bases at V and 5 bases at J, leaving 9 bases unmatched. The length of the CDR3 is 16 residues. The V gene's germline CDR1 is PRHDT and CDR2 FYEKMQ (reference sequence). The CDR3 region has the DNA TGTGCCAGCAGCTTAGGTGGGGGACAGAGGCCTGAGACCCAGTACTTC. This codes for CASSLGGGQRPETQYF.

The rearrangement links TRBV5-5 to TRBJ2-6; perhaps TRBD1 as D (6 bases). V lost 0 bases, J lost 0 bases, and 16 bases lay in between. CDR3 length equals 19 residues. Germline V gene sequence: CDR1 SGHKS, CDR2 YYEKEE (reference sequence). CDR3 bases: TGTGCCAGCAGCTTGGGGACAGTCCACTCGAGCTCTGGGGCCAACGTCCTGACTTTC. This encodes CASSLGTVHSSSGANVLTF. Together with reference TRBV5-5 and TRBJ2-6, the CDR3 gives the full variable domain: DAGVTQSPTHLIKTRGQQVTLRCSPISGHKSVSWYQQVLGQGPQFIFQYYEKEERGRGNFPDRFSARQFPNYSSELNVNALLLGDSALYLCASSLGTVHSSSGANVLTFGAGSRLTVL.

Only a few counts were recorded for this clonotype. The chain combines TRBV5-6 with TRBJ2-7; 9 positions match TRBD1. CDR3 size: 15 residues. From germline, CDR1 is SGHDT and CDR2 YYEEEE. V lost 4 bases and J lost 5; bases outside the gene matches: 10. CDR3 nucleotide sequence: TGTGCCAGCAGCACTCAGTCCGGGACAGGGAACGAGCAGTACTTC. The encoded protein is CASSTQSGTGNEQYF.

V gene TRBV20-1 combines with J gene TRBJ2-5; TRBD1 matches at 11 bases. Germline CDR1 reads DFQATT; CDR2 reads SNEGSKA (reference sequence). The CDR3 has 14 amino acids. The junction had 4 bases not matched to a gene; V was cut back by 2 bases and J by 5 bases. As DNA, the CDR3 is TGCAGTGCTAGACGGACAGGGGGCGGCGAGACCCAGTACTTC. Translated, it gives CSARRTGGGETQYF.

As concerns this clonotype: Because it lacks the conserved phenylalanine or tryptophan at the end, this CDR3 is likely a read error. The gene calls are TRBV5-5 and TRBJ2-5, with unresolved D. The DNA matches TRBJ2-7 better at its end, which makes the J call doubtful. The CDR3 extends over 11 amino acids. Per the germline V gene, CDR1 is SGHKS and CDR2 is YYEKEE (reference sequence). CDR3 DNA: TGTGCCAGCAGCTTTATTGGCGAGCAGTACATC. Protein: CASSFIGEQYI.